One TCR beta chain is described in this entry. The antigen remains unidentified. This entry belongs to a study of siplizumab effects on memory and regulatory T cells. Here immunoSEQ multiplex PCR was the method, and the copy in TCRdb shows in-frame clones only, minus some. The sample has approximately 100,000 clones, nearly 95% seen once. Study results and caveats: Apparently key alloresponse contributors, naive T cells also seemed more diverse than memory cells.

The CDR3 covers 13 residues. The germline V and J ends were trimmed by 6 bases and 5 bases, with 17 bases remaining between them. The germline gives CDR1 SQVTM, CDR2 ANQGSEA. The rearrangement joins TRBV29-1 to TRBJ2-7; D is unclear. Input material: Tregs sorted from blood. The receptor was derived from a human donor in good health. The CDR3 loop is CSVTKVASNEQYF. The CDR3 coding sequence is TGCAGCGTCACAAAGGTAGCTAGTAACGAGCAGTACTTC.